The next 27 T cell receptor beta chains were all read from a single sample in a study of cytomegalovirus exposure and HLA in healthy donors. Primers included in the PCR were 60 Vbeta and 13 Jbeta primers. Sequencing was performed with immunoSEQ multiplex PCR; in TCRdb, only in-frame clones are kept and a portion is missing. The profile shows around 200,000 clones, 79% of them singletons. Sequencing was carried out using PBMCs. These receptor sequences come from a woman aged 25 to 39 in good health and CMV-seropositive.

This chain joins TRBV14 and TRBJ2-1; D unresolved. Deletions cut 4 bases from V and 0 bases from J, with 4 bases between. The CDR3 has 13 amino acids. Germline CDR1 is SGHDN and CDR2 is FVKESK. The CDR3 here is CASSPTSYNEQFF. The CDR3 coding sequence is TGTGCCAGCAGCCCTACCTCCTACAATGAGCAGTTCTTC. The whole variable domain, remainder taken from reference TRBV14 and TRBJ2-1, is EAGVTQFPSHSVIEKGQTVTLRCDPISGHDNLYWYRRVMGKEIKFLLHFVKESKQDESGMPNNRFLAERTGGTYSTLKVQPAELEDSGVYFCASSPTSYNEQFFGPGTRLTVL.

V is TRBV5-7 and J is TRBJ1-1, with D tentatively TRBD1 (5 bases). TRBV5-7 is noted as an ORF with a role that remains uncertain. The CDR3 extends over 15 amino acids. With 0 bases removed from V and 3 bases from J, the gap between germline ends came to 12 bases. The CDR3 nucleotides read TGTGCCAGCAGCTTGGGAGTCAGGGTGGACACTGAAGCTTTCTTT. This encodes CASSLGVRVDTEAFF.

This chain uses TRBV29-1 with TRBJ2-1, with TRBD2 identical over 13 bases. CDR3 length: 17 residues. From germline, CDR1 is SQVTM and CDR2 ANQGSEA. Trimming took 5 bases from V and 8 from J; bases not matched to a gene: 15. This CDR3 is CSVPWTSGGLPSDEQFF. CDR3 DNA sequence: TGCAGCGTTCCCTGGACTAGCGGGGGTCTGCCAAGTGATGAGCAGTTCTTC.

Of note for this clone: Other nucleotide sequences in the sample specify the same CDR3. The V call is TRBV10-3, the J call TRBJ1-5; TRBD1 might be the D (6 bases). CDR1 is ENHRY, CDR2 SYGVKD, per germline. The CDR3 is made up of 13 amino acids. Deletions cut 5 bases from V and 2 bases from J, with 7 bases between. CDR3 DNA: TGTGCCATCAGTTCAGGGGGCAATCAGCCCCAGCATTTT. Translation gives CAISSGGNQPQHF.

This sequence joins TRBV4-1 and TRBJ2-2, with no clear D. V lost 2 bases and J 1 base, leaving 5 bases between the germline ends. CDR3 size: 14 residues. The germline CDR1 and CDR2 sequences are MGHRA and YSYEKL. For the CDR3, the DNA is TGCGCCAGCAGCCAAACAGAGAACACCGGGGAGCTGTTTTTT. It encodes CASSQTENTGELFF.

This chain connects TRBV20-1 to TRBJ2-7, with D possibly TRBD2 on 5 matching bases. The CDR3 sequence is 11 residues long. Germline lookup yields CDR1 DFQATT and CDR2 SNEGSKA (reference sequence). The germline V and J ends were trimmed by 3 bases and 3 bases, with 6 bases remaining between them. For the CDR3, the DNA is TGCAGTGCTAGCGGGGACTACGAGCAGTACTTC. The encoded protein is CSASGDYEQYF.

The rearrangement joins TRBV29-1 to TRBJ2-2, with no clear D. Germline CDR1 SQVTM, CDR2 ANQGSEA. V lost 0 bases, J lost 2 bases, and 7 bases lay in between. The CDR3 has 14 residues. This CDR3 is CSVEDDSNTGELFF. The CDR3 coding sequence is TGCAGCGTTGAAGATGATAGTAACACCGGGGAGCTGTTTTTT.

V and J are TRBV29-1 and TRBJ1-5; possible D gene TRBD1, 6 bases. This CDR3 is 17 amino acids long. Trimming removed 7 bases at V and 5 bases at J, with 27 bases between. Germline V gives CDR1 SQVTM, CDR2 ANQGSEA. CDR3 residues: CSAGMSPGTSLYQPQHF. For the CDR3, the DNA is TGCAGCGCCGGGATGTCTCCCGGGACAAGTCTCTATCAGCCCCAGCATTTT.

The rearrangement uses TRBV19 and TRBJ1-2; 11 positions agree with TRBD1. CDR1 LNHDA and CDR2 SQIVND come from the germline V gene (reference sequence). CDR3 length: 14 amino acids. Trimming took 6 bases from V and 8 from J; bases not matched to a gene: 8. Written as DNA, the CDR3 is TGTGCCAGTAGCCACGGGACAGGGGGGAGAGGCTACACCTTC. Protein: CASSHGTGGRGYTF.

The CDR3 reads CASSWGQGIQPQHF. DNA for the CDR3: TGTGCCAGCAGCTGGGGACAGGGGATTCAGCCCCAGCATTTT. This chain joins TRBV5-6 and TRBJ1-5; 10 bases line up with TRBD1. The CDR3 covers 14 residues. CDR1 and CDR2 from the germline V gene are SGHDT and YYEEEE. Trimming took 3 bases from V and 6 from J; bases not matched to a gene: 3.

This chain joins TRBV25-1 and TRBJ1-6, with D maybe TRBD1 (6 bases). The germline V gene has CDR1 MGHDK and CDR2 SYGVNS. This CDR3 is built from 14 residues. V shed 3 bases and J shed 5 bases, with 8 bases lying between them. The DNA for the CDR3 is TGTGCCAGCAGTGATGGGGGCGATAATTCACCCCTCCACTTT. This sequence encodes CASSDGGDNSPLHF.

The chain recombines TRBV5-4 with TRBJ1-2; 8 bases fit TRBD1. V shed 4 bases and J 1 base; nucleotides not matched to a gene: 3. CDR3 length: 14 amino acids. Looked up from germline, CDR1 is SGHNT and CDR2 is YYREEE (reference sequence). CDR3 residues: CASSPDRGNYGYTF. The CDR3 bases are TGTGCCAGCAGCCCCGACAGGGGTAACTATGGCTACACCTTC.

J is TRBJ1-3 and V is TRBV5-5, with no clear D. The CDR3 consists of 14 residues. The germline CDR1 and CDR2 sequences are SGHKS and YYEKEE (reference sequence). The V end lost 0 bases, the J end lost 4 bases, and 8 bases lay between the germline ends. CDR3 nucleotides: TGTGCCAGCAGCTTGGGCGGGTTGGGAAACACCATATATTTT. Protein: CASSLGGLGNTIYF. The full variable domain, rest sourced from reference TRBV5-5 and TRBJ1-3, is DAGVTQSPTHLIKTRGQQVTLRCSPISGHKSVSWYQQVLGQGPQFIFQYYEKEERGRGNFPDRFSARQFPNYSSELNVNALLLGDSALYLCASSLGGLGNTIYFGEGSWLTVV.

The chain joins TRBV4-1 to TRBJ1-5; D not certain. V was shortened by 0 bases and J by 7 bases, with 7 bases between the two germline ends. The CDR3 runs 13 residues. In germline, CDR1 is MGHRA, CDR2 YSYEKL. The CDR3 DNA reads as TGCGCCAGCAGCCAAGAGGTACTGCAGCCCCAGCATTTT. This codes for CASSQEVLQPQHF.

In the case of this clone: The sample holds other DNA sequences that translate to the same CDR3. The chain employs TRBV7-9 and TRBJ1-4; 7 nucleotides align to TRBD1. Looked up from germline, CDR1 is SEHNR and CDR2 is FQNEAQ (reference sequence). The CDR3 contains 13 residues. The V gene end was trimmed by 3 bases and the J gene end by 6 bases; junction bases not matched to a gene: 1. This CDR3 is CASSFTGDEKLFF. The CDR3 DNA is TGTGCCAGCAGCTTCACAGGGGATGAAAAACTGTTTTTT.

This chain joins TRBV5-1 and TRBJ1-3; no clear D gene. V shed 0 bases and J shed 4 bases, with 11 bases lying between them. The CDR3 runs to 15 residues. CDR1 and CDR2 (germline): SGHRS, YFSETQ. DNA of the CDR3: TGCGCCAGCAGCTTGGCCCGGGGTACCGGAAACACCATATATTTT. It is translated as CASSLARGTGNTIYF.

This clone was seen just once. The CDR3 region has the DNA TGTGCCAGCAGTTTCCAGACAGGGGATGGAAACGAGCAGTACTTC. It is translated as CASSFQTGDGNEQYF. The chain joins TRBV7-8 to TRBJ2-7; 8 bases line up with TRBD1. The CDR3 sequence is 15 residues long. Germline assignment: CDR1 SGHVS and CDR2 FQNEAQ. V lost 6 bases, J lost 5 bases, and 12 bases stayed unmatched.

This chain uses TRBV2 with TRBJ1-1, with D tentatively TRBD1 (5 bases). V was trimmed by 1 base and J by 1 base, leaving 10 bases between them. This CDR3 is 15 amino acids long. Germline loops: CDR1 SNHLY, CDR2 FYNNEI. CDR3 nucleotides: TGTGCCAGCAGTGAAGACAGGTTAGGGAACACTGAAGCTTTCTTT. Its protein is CASSEDRLGNTEAFF. Together with reference TRBV2 and TRBJ1-1, the CDR3 gives the full variable domain: EPEVTQTPSHQVTQMGQEVILRCVPISNHLYFYWYRQILGQKVEFLVSFYNNEISEKSEIFDDQFSVERPDGSNFTLKIRSTKLEDSAMYFCASSEDRLGNTEAFFGQGTRLTVV.

The chain uses TRBV19 and TRBJ2-7; 8 nucleotides agree with TRBD2. V dropped 5 bases and J dropped 3; count of bases not matched to a gene: 3. The V gene's germline CDR1 is LNHDA and CDR2 SQIVND (reference sequence). This CDR3 has 13 residues. CDR3 loop: CASSGGLVYEQYF. As DNA, the CDR3 is TGTGCCAGTAGTGGGGGACTAGTCTACGAGCAGTACTTC. The full variable domain, its missing parts supplied by reference TRBV19 and TRBJ2-7, is DGGITQSPKYLFRKEGQNVTLSCEQNLNHDAMYWYRQDPGQGLRLIYYSQIVNDFQKGDIAEGYSVSREKKESFPLTVTSAQKNPTAFYLCASSGGLVYEQYFGPGTRLTVT.

This chain uses TRBV2 with TRBJ1-2; D gene ambiguous. Per the germline V gene, CDR1 is SNHLY and CDR2 is FYNNEI. The CDR3 is 10 residues long. V was trimmed by 10 bases and J by 8 bases, leaving 11 bases between them. Written as DNA, the CDR3 is TGTGCCACCGAACTTCTCGGCTACACCTTC. Its protein is CATELLGYTF.

The chain combines TRBV6-5 with TRBJ2-1, with TRBD2 matching 7 bases. Losses at the gene ends were 0 bases for V and 0 bases for J; bases not matched to a gene: 2. Germline V gene sequence: CDR1 MNHEY, CDR2 SVGAGI. The CDR3 contains 16 residues. DNA of the CDR3: TGTGCCAGCAGTTACTCCTTAGCGGGCTCCTACAATGAGCAGTTCTTC. It specifies CASSYSLAGSYNEQFF.

This chain links TRBV5-6 with TRBJ1-1; tentative D call: TRBD1 (5 bases). CDR3 size: 11 residues. With 3 bases removed from V and 11 bases from J, the gap between germline ends came to 11 bases. Germline V lookup: CDR1 SGHDT, CDR2 YYEEEE. The CDR3 region is CASSSRVDAFF. The CDR3 DNA follows: TGTGCCAGCAGCTCCAGGGTCGACGCTTTCTTT.

This clone was counted a single time. V gene TRBV18 combines with J gene TRBJ1-4; D is unclear. Trimming stripped 6 bases from V and 4 bases from J, with 9 bases between. The length of the CDR3 is 13 residues. Germline V gene lookup returns CDR1 KGHSH and CDR2 LQKENI. The chain's CDR3 is CASSSRGNEKLFF. The CDR3 bases are TGTGCCAGCTCTTCACGGGGTAATGAAAAACTGTTTTTT. Combining the CDR3 with reference TRBV18 and TRBJ1-4 gives the whole variable domain NAGVMQNPRHLVRRRGQEARLRCSPMKGHSHVYWYRQLPEEGLKFMVYLQKENIIDESGMPKERFSAEFPKEGPSILRIQQVVRGDSAAYFCASSSRGNEKLFFGSGTQLSVL.

The chain recombines TRBV5-8 with TRBJ2-4, with D perhaps matching TRBD1 (6 bases). This CDR3 comprises 18 residues. CDR1 and CDR2 (germline): SGHTS, YDEGEE. The V and J ends lost 2 bases and 4 bases respectively, with 22 bases between them. The CDR3 protein is CASSLGNGGQHVKNIQYF. In nucleotides, the CDR3 is TGTGCCAGCAGCTTAGGGAACGGCGGACAGCATGTTAAAAACATTCAGTACTTC. Full variable domain (remainder filled in from reference TRBV5-8 and TRBJ2-4): EAGVTQSPTHLIKTRGQQATLRCSPISGHTSVYWYQQALGLGLQFLLWYDEGEERNRGNFPPRFSGRQFPNYSSELNVNALELEDSALYLCASSLGNGGQHVKNIQYFGAGTRLSVL.

This chain links TRBV7-9 with TRBJ1-6; weak D call: TRBD1 (5 bases). Trimming pared 5 bases from V and 0 bases from J, leaving 14 bases between. Germline values: CDR1 SEHNR, CDR2 FQNEAQ (reference sequence). This CDR3 is built from 17 residues. The CDR3 reads CASSGGSGSSYNSPLHF. In nucleotides, the CDR3 is TGTGCCAGCAGCGGGGGGTCAGGGAGCTCCTATAATTCACCCCTCCACTTT.

The rearrangement joins TRBV10-3 to TRBJ1-6; TRBD1 is a possible D gene (5 bases). Germline-derived CDR1 and CDR2 are ENHRY and SYGVKD. The CDR3 loop spans 17 amino acids. V was trimmed by 6 bases and J by 3 bases, leaving 18 bases between them. The CDR3 DNA reads TGTGCCATCAGAATATCCGGGACTCCTAACTATAATTCACCCCTCCACTTT. Protein product: CAIRISGTPNYNSPLHF.

The chain has TRBV7-8 and TRBJ2-7; 7 bases map to TRBD1. The germline V gene has CDR1 SGHVS and CDR2 FQNEAQ. This CDR3 has 13 residues. Trimming cost V 6 bases and J 0 bases; bases outside gene matches: 2. The CDR3 is CASSGTDSYEQYF. CDR3 nucleotide sequence: TGTGCCAGCAGTGGGACAGACTCCTACGAGCAGTACTTC.